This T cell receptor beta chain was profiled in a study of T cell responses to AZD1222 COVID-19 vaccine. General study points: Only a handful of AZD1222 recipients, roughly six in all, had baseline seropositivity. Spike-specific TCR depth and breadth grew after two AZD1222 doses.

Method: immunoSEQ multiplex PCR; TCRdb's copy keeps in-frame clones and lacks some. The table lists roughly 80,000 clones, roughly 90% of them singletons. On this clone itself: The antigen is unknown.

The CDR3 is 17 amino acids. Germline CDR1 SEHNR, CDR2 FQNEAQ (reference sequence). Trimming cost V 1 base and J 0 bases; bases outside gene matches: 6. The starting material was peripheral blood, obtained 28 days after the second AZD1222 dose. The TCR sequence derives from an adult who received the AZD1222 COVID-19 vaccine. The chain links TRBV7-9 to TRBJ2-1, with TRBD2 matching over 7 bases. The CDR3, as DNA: TGTGCCAGCAGCTTAGATTTTGGCGGGAGCTCCTACAATGAGCAGTTCTTC. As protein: CASSLDFGGSSYNEQFF.